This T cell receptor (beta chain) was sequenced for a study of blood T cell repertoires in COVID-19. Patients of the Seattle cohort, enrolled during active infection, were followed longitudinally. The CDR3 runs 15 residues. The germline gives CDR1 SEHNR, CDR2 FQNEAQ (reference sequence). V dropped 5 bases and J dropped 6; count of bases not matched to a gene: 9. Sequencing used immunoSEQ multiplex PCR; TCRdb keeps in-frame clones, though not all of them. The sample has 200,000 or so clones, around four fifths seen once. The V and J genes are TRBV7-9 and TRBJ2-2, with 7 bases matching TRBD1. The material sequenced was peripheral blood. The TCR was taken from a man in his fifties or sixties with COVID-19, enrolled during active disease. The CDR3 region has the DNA TGTGCCAGCAGCCTAACGTCCACAGGGGCCGGGGAGCTGTTTTTT. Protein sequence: CASSLTSTGAGELFF.